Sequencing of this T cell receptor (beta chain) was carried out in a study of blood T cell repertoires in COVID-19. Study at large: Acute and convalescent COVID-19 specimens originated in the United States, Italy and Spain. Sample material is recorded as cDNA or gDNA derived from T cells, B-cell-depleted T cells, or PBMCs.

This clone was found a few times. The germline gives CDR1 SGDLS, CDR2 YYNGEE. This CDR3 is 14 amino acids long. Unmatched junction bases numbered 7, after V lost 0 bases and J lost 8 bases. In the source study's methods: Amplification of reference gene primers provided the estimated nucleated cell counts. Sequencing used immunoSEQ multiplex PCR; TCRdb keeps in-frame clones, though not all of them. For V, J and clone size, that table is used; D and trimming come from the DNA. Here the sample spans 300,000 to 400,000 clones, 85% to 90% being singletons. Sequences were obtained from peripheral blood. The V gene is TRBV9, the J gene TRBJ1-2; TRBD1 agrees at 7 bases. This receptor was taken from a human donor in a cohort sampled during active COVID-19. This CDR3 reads CASSVGGQVDGYTF. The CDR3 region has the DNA TGTGCCAGCAGCGTAGGTGGACAGGTGGACGGCTACACCTTC.